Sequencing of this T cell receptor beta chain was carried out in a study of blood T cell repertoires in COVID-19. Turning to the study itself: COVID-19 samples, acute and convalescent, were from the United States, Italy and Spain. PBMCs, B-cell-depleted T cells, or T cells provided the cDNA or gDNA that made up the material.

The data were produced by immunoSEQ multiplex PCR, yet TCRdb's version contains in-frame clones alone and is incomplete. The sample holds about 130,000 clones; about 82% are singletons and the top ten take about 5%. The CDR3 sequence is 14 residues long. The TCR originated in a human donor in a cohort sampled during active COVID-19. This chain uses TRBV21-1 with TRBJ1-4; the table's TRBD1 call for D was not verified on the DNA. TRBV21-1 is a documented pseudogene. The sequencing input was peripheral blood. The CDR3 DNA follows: TGTGCCAGCACCTTGGGACACGTTAATGAAAAACTGTTTTTT. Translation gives CASTLGHVNEKLFF.